This entry is about one T cell receptor (beta chain). Its antigen is currently unknown. Researchers amplified the TCR beta CDR3 regions from RNA transcripts. HTBI primers were used for first-round RT-PCR of the TCR CDR3. TCRdb re-analysed the multiplex PCR reads in MiXCR, keeping a single row per CDR3 protein. Found here are over 700,000 distinct CDR3 sequences, roughly a third of them singletons; the top ten hold around a third. The source of the sample is a study of T cells in Graves' hyperthyroidism and ophthalmopathy. This CDR3 has 15 residues. The germline V gene encodes CDR1 SGHRS and CDR2 YFSETQ. The V end lost 7 bases, the J end lost 6 bases, and 22 bases lay between the germline ends. Study outcomes and limitations: Blood also showed most of the thyroid clonotypes that were expanded above 0.001.

The study enrolled patients aged 18 to 65 with newly diagnosed hyperthyroidism of under 2 months' duration. Thyroid ultrasound, orbital computed tomography, clinical symptoms, and serum thyroxine and TRAb underpinned diagnoses. The source of the PBMCs was over 8.5 ml of fresh peripheral blood. This sequence joins TRBV5-1 and TRBJ2-5, with D possibly called TRBD1 or TRBD2 (6 bases each). The sequenced sample consisted of blood. The clonotype was recovered from a woman between 40 and 50 years old with Graves' hyperthyroidism. The CDR3 region has the DNA TGCGCCAGCGGCCGTGTGACAGGAGGGAGGCAGACCCAGTACTTC. Protein product: CASGRVTGGRQTQYF.